A single sample is the source of the 32 T cell receptor beta chains below, sequenced in a study of metastatic and nonmetastatic thyroid tumors. The entire patient cohort was treatment-naive prior to thyroid surgery. TCRdb reanalyzed the PCR reads with MiXCR. The data contain tens of thousands of clones, around 26% of them singletons. The sample consisted of blood. These receptors originate from a male donor with papillary thyroid cancer or a benign thyroid nodule (not recorded which). Some clones in this sample may be carry-over from other donors' samples.

The J gene is TRBJ1-1, the V gene TRBV6-1; D not resolved. The CDR3 has 12 residues. Looked up from germline, CDR1 is MNHNS and CDR2 is SASEGT. Trimming left V 3 bases short and J 9 bases short, with 11 bases between. CDR3 residues: CASSDGVLQAFF. As DNA, the CDR3 is TGTGCCAGCAGTGATGGGGTCCTGCAAGCTTTCTTT.

This clone was counted at least ten times. V and J are TRBV20-1 and TRBJ2-4; 10 bases agree with TRBD2. The trim removed 5 bases at V and 0 bases at J, leaving 4 bases unmatched. The CDR3 consists of 15 residues. Per the germline V gene, CDR1 is DFQATT and CDR2 is SNEGSKA (reference sequence). The chain's CDR3 is CSALGLAVAKNIQYF. CDR3 bases: TGCAGTGCTCTCGGACTAGCGGTAGCCAAAAACATTCAGTACTTC.

The J gene is TRBJ2-7, the V gene TRBV20-1; 7 nucleotides match TRBD2. The V gene end was trimmed by 7 bases and the J gene end by 4 bases; junction bases not matched to a gene: 10. Per germline, CDR1 DFQATT and CDR2 SNEGSKA (reference sequence). The CDR3 has 13 residues. The DNA of the CDR3 is TGCAGTGGTCGTGGCGGGAGAGATTACGAGCAGTACTTC. Residues: CSGRGGRDYEQYF.

The V gene is TRBV20-1, the J gene TRBJ2-7, with TRBD2 identical over 14 bases. The CDR3 loop spans 14 amino acids. CDR1 and CDR2 (germline): DFQATT, SNEGSKA (reference sequence). Trimming took 3 bases from V and 4 from J; bases not matched to a gene: 2. The CDR3 region is CSARGTSGSYEQYF. For the CDR3, the DNA is TGCAGTGCTAGGGGGACTAGCGGGAGTTACGAGCAGTACTTC.

V usage is TRBV5-1 and J usage is TRBJ1-2, with D unclear. V lost 1 base and J 6 bases, leaving 10 bases between the germline ends. The CDR3 runs 13 residues. CDR1 and CDR2 from the germline V gene are SGHRS and YFSETQ. The CDR3 spells CASSLSGGNGYTF. As DNA, the CDR3 is TGCGCCAGCAGCTTGTCGGGTGGAAATGGCTACACCTTC.

This chain connects TRBV6-4 to TRBJ2-2, with a possible D match to TRBD2 (6 bases). The germline V gene encodes CDR1 MRHNA and CDR2 SNTAGT. This CDR3 has 15 amino acids. V gave up 0 bases and J gave up 6 bases, with 11 bases separating them. CDR3 DNA: TGTGCCAGCAGTGACTCCGGGGAGGCGGCCGGGGAGCTGTTTTTT. Its protein is CASSDSGEAAGELFF.

This clone counts as medium-sized. V and J are TRBV12-3 or TRBV12-4 and TRBJ2-1, with 8 bases that match TRBD2. The CDR3 totals 14 residues. Trimming cost V 6 bases and J 7 bases; bases outside gene matches: 8. CDR3 loop: CASRKAGVDNEQFF. CDR3 in DNA: TGTGCCAGCAGGAAAGCGGGAGTGGATAATGAGCAGTTCTTC.

The J gene is TRBJ2-5, the V gene TRBV20-1, with D tentatively TRBD1 or TRBD2 (6 bases each). The ends were cut back, 2 bases at V and 7 bases at J, with 14 bases in the middle. The CDR3 loop spans 13 amino acids. Germline lookup yields CDR1 DFQATT and CDR2 SNEGSKA (reference sequence). CDR3 DNA: TGCAGTGCTAGAACAACGGGGGCAGCGACCCAGTACTTC. The encoded protein is CSARTTGAATQYF.

The V gene is TRBV28, the J gene TRBJ1-6; 8 nucleotides line up with TRBD1. CDR3 size: 15 residues. Germline CDR1 is MDHEN and CDR2 is SYDVKM. The V segment lost 7 bases and the J segment 3 bases; nucleotides outside the gene matches: 5. CDR3 sequence: CASTAGTGYNSPLHF. The CDR3 DNA is TGTGCCAGCACCGCCGGGACAGGCTATAATTCACCCCTCCACTTT. Drawing the rest from reference TRBV28 and TRBJ1-6, the complete variable domain is DVKVTQSSRYLVKRTGEKVFLECVQDMDHENMFWYRQDPGLGLRLIYFSYDVKMKEKGDIPEGYSVSREKKERFSLILESASTNQTSMYLCASTAGTGYNSPLHFGNGTRLTVT.

This clone was seen only a few times. The V and J genes are TRBV2 and TRBJ1-5; D is undetermined. CDR1 and CDR2 from the germline V gene are SNHLY and FYNNEI. Between the trimmed V and J ends, which lost 4 bases and 0 bases, there was a span of 4 bases. This CDR3 has 13 residues. This CDR3 reads CASSGGSNQPQHF. The CDR3, as DNA: TGTGCCAGCAGTGGGGGTAGCAATCAGCCCCAGCATTTT. The complete variable domain, with remaining parts taken from reference TRBV2 and TRBJ1-5, reads EPEVTQTPSHQVTQMGQEVILRCVPISNHLYFYWYRQILGQKVEFLVSFYNNEISEKSEIFDDQFSVERPDGSNFTLKIRSTKLEDSAMYFCASSGGSNQPQHFGDGTRLSIL.

This clone has at least ten counts. The chain carries TRBV7-9 and TRBJ1-2, with D possibly TRBD1 on 6 matching bases. V lost 1 base to trimming and J lost 4 bases, with 7 bases between them. The CDR3 spans 13 residues. Germline V gene lookup returns CDR1 SEHNR and CDR2 FQNEAQ (reference sequence). As DNA, the CDR3 is TGTGCCAGCAGCTTAGACAGGGCCTATGGCTACACCTTC. It specifies CASSLDRAYGYTF.

The rearrangement links TRBV7-8 to TRBJ1-4; weak D call: TRBD1 (6 bases). Trimming stripped 1 base from V and 5 bases from J, with 8 bases between. This CDR3 has 14 amino acids. Germline V lookup: CDR1 SGHVS, CDR2 FQNEAQ. CDR3 in DNA: TGTGCCAGCAGCTTAGACAGGGCAAATGAAAAACTGTTTTTT. Protein product: CASSLDRANEKLFF.

The V call is TRBV20-1, the J call TRBJ2-3; tentative D call: TRBD1 (6 bases). Trimming left V 5 bases short and J 1 base short, with 10 bases between. CDR1 is DFQATT, CDR2 SNEGSKA, per germline (reference sequence). There are 13 residues in the CDR3. The CDR3 region is CSAVDSRTDTQYF. CDR3 nucleotides: TGCAGTGCTGTGGACAGTCGCACAGATACGCAGTATTTT.

This clone was counted between two and nine times. The chain is built from TRBV27 and TRBJ2-7; TRBD1 might be the D (6 bases). Per germline, CDR1 MNHEY and CDR2 SMNVEV (reference sequence). The ends were cut back, 7 bases at V and 6 bases at J, with 22 bases in the middle. This CDR3 comprises 15 residues. The CDR3 nucleotides are TGTGCCAGCAAGAGGAGTGGGACATCCCCCCTCGAGCAGTACTTC. This gives the protein CASKRSGTSPLEQYF.

This clone was seen a handful of times. An end of the junction differs from the germline gene, which may be a read error. This chain joins TRBV27 and TRBJ2-5; 7 bases agree with TRBD1. This CDR3 has 14 residues. Germline CDR1 and CDR2: MNHEY and SMNVEV (reference sequence). The DNA of the CDR3 is TGTGCCATCAGTTTATCGACAGGGAAGGAGACCCAGCACTTC. Translated: CAISLSTGKETQHF.

This clone was recorded many times. Other DNA sequences within the sample encode an identical CDR3. V gene TRBV29-1 combines with J gene TRBJ2-3; D might be TRBD2 (6 bases). CDR1 SQVTM and CDR2 ANQGSEA come from the germline V gene. The CDR3 length is 13 residues. V was clipped by 5 bases and J by 1 base, with 10 bases between them. CDR3: CSVNSGGTDTQYF. CDR3 coding DNA: TGCAGCGTTAATAGCGGAGGCACAGATACGCAGTATTTT.

This clone has just a few counts. This chain joins TRBV28 and TRBJ2-7; D not certain. This CDR3 contains 17 residues. CDR1 MDHEN and CDR2 SYDVKM come from the germline V gene. V was pared by 5 bases and J by 2 bases, with 22 bases between. CDR3 residues: CASSPRGRCQATYEQYF. The CDR3 nucleotides are TGTGCCAGCAGTCCTCGTGGCAGGTGCCAAGCGACCTACGAGCAGTACTTC.

There are many counts of this clone. The chain couples TRBV30 to TRBJ2-5; no reliable D call. The CDR3 totals 11 residues. Trimming took off 2 bases at V and 5 bases at J, with 6 bases between the two ends. CDR1 and CDR2 (germline): GTSNPN, SVGIG (reference sequence). In nucleotides, the CDR3 is TGTGCCTGGAGTTTAAAGGAGACCCAGTACTTC. Amino acid sequence: CAWSLKETQYF.

This clone has ten or more counts. The junction differs from germline at one of its ends, possibly a read error. The V gene is TRBV28, the J gene TRBJ1-1; D may be TRBD1 (5 bases). This CDR3 region has 11 residues. CDR1 and CDR2 from the germline V gene are MDHEN and SYDVKM. The DNA for the CDR3 is TGTGCCACCCGAGGGGTTCCTGATGCTTTCTTT. It specifies CATRGVPDAFF.

The chain joins TRBV27 to TRBJ1-2; 9 bases line up with TRBD1. Germline V CDR1 and CDR2: MNHEY, SMNVEV (reference sequence). The junction had 19 bases not matched to a gene; V was cut back by 10 bases and J by 4 bases. There are 17 residues in the CDR3. CDR3 amino acids: CAIIPRVGQGSGYGYTF. Here the CDR3 DNA reads TGTGCCATCATCCCTAGGGTTGGACAGGGGTCTGGCTATGGCTACACCTTC.

This clone was recorded at least ten times. The gene calls are TRBV27 and TRBJ1-4, with D perhaps matching TRBD1 (5 bases). This CDR3 comprises 18 residues. Per germline, CDR1 MNHEY and CDR2 SMNVEV (reference sequence). V lost 4 bases and J lost 4, with 22 bases in between. CDR3 bases: TGTGCCAGCAGTTCCCCCTCGAGACTCGGACATAGTAATGAAAAACTGTTTTTT. The encoded protein is CASSSPSRLGHSNEKLFF.

This clone has ten or more counts. The V call is TRBV11-3, the J call TRBJ2-1; TRBD2 agrees at 8 bases. The V and J ends lost 6 bases and 6 bases, in that order; junction bases with no gene match: 16. Germline assignment: CDR1 SGHNT and CDR2 YENEEA. The CDR3 is 17 amino acids. CDR3 loop: CASSSYEREFRPNEQFF. CDR3 sequence (DNA): TGTGCCAGCAGTTCGTACGAGCGGGAGTTCAGGCCCAATGAGCAGTTCTTC. Full variable domain (missing parts from reference TRBV11-3 and TRBJ2-1): EAGVVQSPRYKIIEKKQPVAFWCNPISGHNTLYWYLQNLGQGPELLIRYENEEAVDDSQLPKDRFSAERLKGVDSTLKIQPAELGDSAVYLCASSSYEREFRPNEQFFGPGTRLTVL.

This clone came up many times. This chain joins TRBV3-1 and TRBJ1-2; 9 bases map to TRBD1. The V and J ends lost 6 bases and 4 bases, in that order; junction bases with no gene match: 6. CDR3 length: 14 amino acids. Germline values: CDR1 LGHDT, CDR2 YNNKEL (reference sequence). CDR3 amino acids: CASSGQGFIYGYTF. In nucleotides, the CDR3 is TGTGCCAGCAGTGGACAGGGGTTCATCTATGGCTACACCTTC.

There are many counts of this clone. The chain combines TRBV4-1 with TRBJ1-1; TRBD1 might be the D (5 bases). The V and J ends lost 3 bases and 7 bases respectively, with 21 bases between them. Germline CDR1 and CDR2: MGHRA and YSYEKL. This CDR3 has 16 amino acids. CDR3 in amino acids: CASSQEHVGGADEAFF. The DNA for the CDR3 is TGCGCCAGCAGCCAGGAGCACGTTGGAGGGGCGGATGAAGCTTTCTTT.

Regarding this clone: In this CDR3 the conserved last residue, phenylalanine or tryptophan, is missing, so a read error is likely. The rearrangement links TRBV6-1 to TRBJ2-3; D not resolved. Germline V gives CDR1 MNHNS, CDR2 SASEGT. This CDR3 is 13 amino acids long. The CDR3 protein is CGCTMDVTDTQYV. DNA of the CDR3: TGTGGCTGCACCATGGACGTCACAGATACGCAGTATGTT.

This chain joins TRBV11-2 and TRBJ2-7; unclear D gene. Trimming removed 4 bases at V and 2 bases at J, with 3 bases between. Germline values: CDR1 SGHAT, CDR2 FQNNGV. This CDR3 has 11 residues. The CDR3 reads CASSWTYEQYF. The DNA of the CDR3 is TGTGCCAGCAGCTGGACCTACGAGCAGTACTTC.

Comment on this clone: The sample holds other DNA sequences that translate to the same CDR3. The chain is built from TRBV20-1 and TRBJ2-5; tentatively, D is TRBD2 (7 bases). CDR3 size: 22 residues. CDR1 DFQATT and CDR2 SNEGSKA come from the germline V gene (reference sequence). With 0 bases removed from V and 8 bases from J, the gap between germline ends came to 40 bases. The CDR3 bases are TGCAGTGCTAGAGATCCCCCAGGGGTTGATGCTAGCGGAGTAACACGGACTGGTACCCAGTACTTC. Its protein is CSARDPPGVDASGVTRTGTQYF.

This clone was seen ten or more times. This chain connects TRBV7-2 to TRBJ2-1; possibly TRBD1 for D (5 bases). V was shortened by 1 base and J by 10 bases, with 11 bases between the two germline ends. The germline V gene encodes CDR1 SGHTA and CDR2 FQGNSA. CDR3 length equals 13 residues. In DNA form, the CDR3 reads TGTGCCAGCAGCTTAGAACGACAGAGGGAGCAGTTCTTC. This sequence encodes CASSLERQREQFF.

The chain joins TRBV9 to TRBJ2-1, with D unclear. The ends were cut back, 0 bases at V and 4 bases at J, with 14 bases in the middle. Germline CDR1 SGDLS, CDR2 YYNGEE. CDR3 length equals 16 residues. CDR3 amino acids: CASSVAGQRGYNEQFF. CDR3 coding DNA: TGTGCCAGCAGCGTAGCTGGCCAGCGAGGTTACAATGAGCAGTTCTTC.

This clone was counted many times. The chain is built from TRBV5-8 and TRBJ2-7; D is unclear. CDR1 SGHTS and CDR2 YDEGEE come from the germline V gene. CDR3 length equals 11 residues. V lost 5 bases, J lost 6 bases, and 9 bases lay in between. CDR3 amino acids: CASRQIGEQYF. The DNA of the CDR3 is TGTGCCAGCAGACAAATAGGCGAGCAGTACTTC.

This clone showed up many times. The J gene is TRBJ2-1, the V gene TRBV29-1; D remains unclear. Trimming pared 7 bases from V and 4 bases from J, leaving 8 bases between. The germline V gene has CDR1 SQVTM and CDR2 ANQGSEA. CDR3 length: 11 amino acids. CDR3 amino acids: CSALFYNEQFF. The CDR3 nucleotides read TGCAGCGCCCTGTTTTACAATGAGCAGTTCTTC.

In regard to this clone: As the CDR3 is not closed by the conserved phenylalanine or tryptophan, this likely results from a read error. The chain has TRBV7-8 and TRBJ2-1; D is perhaps TRBD1 or TRBD2 (6 bases each). The CDR3 sequence is 15 residues long. V dropped 5 bases and J dropped 8 bases, with 19 bases sitting between them. Germline V gives CDR1 SGHVS, CDR2 FQNEAQ. CDR3 bases: TGTGCCAGCAGCCCGACTGGCAAGGGGGGTCATGAGCAGTTCCTC. It is translated as CASSPTGKGGHEQFL.